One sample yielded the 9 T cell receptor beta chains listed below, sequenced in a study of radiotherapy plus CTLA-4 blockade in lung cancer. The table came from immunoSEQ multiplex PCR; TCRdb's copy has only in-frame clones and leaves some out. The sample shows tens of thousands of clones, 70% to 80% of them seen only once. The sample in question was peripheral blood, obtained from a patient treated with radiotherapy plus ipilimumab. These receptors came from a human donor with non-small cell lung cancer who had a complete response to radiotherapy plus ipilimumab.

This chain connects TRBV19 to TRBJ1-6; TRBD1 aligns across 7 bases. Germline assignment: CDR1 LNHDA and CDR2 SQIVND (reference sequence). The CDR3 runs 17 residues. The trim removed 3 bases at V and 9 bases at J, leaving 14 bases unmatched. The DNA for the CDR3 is TGTGCCAGTAGTATTAGGGACAGCCACTCTTATCCTTCACCCCTCCACTTT. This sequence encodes CASSIRDSHSYPSPLHF. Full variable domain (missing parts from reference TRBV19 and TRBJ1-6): DGGITQSPKYLFRKEGQNVTLSCEQNLNHDAMYWYRQDPGQGLRLIYYSQIVNDFQKGDIAEGYSVSREKKESFPLTVTSAQKNPTAFYLCASSIRDSHSYPSPLHFGNGTRLTVT.

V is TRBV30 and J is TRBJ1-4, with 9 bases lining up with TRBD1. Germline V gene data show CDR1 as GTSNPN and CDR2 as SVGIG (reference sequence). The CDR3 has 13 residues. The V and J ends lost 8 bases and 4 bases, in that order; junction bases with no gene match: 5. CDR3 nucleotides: TGTGCCGGGACAGGGCCTTTTAATGAAAAACTGTTTTTT. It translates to CAGTGPFNEKLFF.

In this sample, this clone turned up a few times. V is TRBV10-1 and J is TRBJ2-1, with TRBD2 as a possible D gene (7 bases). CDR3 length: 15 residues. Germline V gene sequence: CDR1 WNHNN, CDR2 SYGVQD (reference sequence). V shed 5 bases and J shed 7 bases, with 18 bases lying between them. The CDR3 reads CASSPREGEVNEQFF. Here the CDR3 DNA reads TGCGCCAGCAGTCCGAGGGAGGGGGAGGTAAATGAGCAGTTCTTC.

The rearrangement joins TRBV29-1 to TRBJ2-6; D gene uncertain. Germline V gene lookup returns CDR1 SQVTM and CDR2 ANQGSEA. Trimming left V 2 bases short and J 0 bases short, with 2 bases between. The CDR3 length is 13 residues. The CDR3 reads CSVEYSGANVLTF. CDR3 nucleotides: TGCAGCGTTGAATACTCTGGGGCCAACGTCCTGACTTTC. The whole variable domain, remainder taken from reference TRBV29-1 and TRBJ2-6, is SAVISQKPSRDICQRGTSLTIQCQVDSQVTMMFWYRQQPGQSLTLIATANQGSEATYESGFVIDKFPISRPNLTFSTLTVSNMSPEDSSIYLCSVEYSGANVLTFGAGSRLTVL.

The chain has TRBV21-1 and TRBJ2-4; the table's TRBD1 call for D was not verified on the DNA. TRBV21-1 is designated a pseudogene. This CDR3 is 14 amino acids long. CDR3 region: CAPEDRGAKNIQYF. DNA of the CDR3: TGTGCCCCCGAGGACAGGGGAGCCAAAAACATTCAGTACTTC.

DNA of the CDR3: TGTGCCAGCTCCCGCTTGAACACCGGGGAGCTGTTTTTT. This gives the protein CASSRLNTGELFF. The rearrangement links TRBV5-6 to TRBJ2-2; D is unresolved. Germline CDR1 is SGHDT and CDR2 is YYEEEE. This CDR3 spans 13 amino acids. V was clipped by 7 bases and J by 1 base, with 8 bases between them.

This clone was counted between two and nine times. The CDR3 region is CASSPLAGTLYNEQFF. CDR3 sequence (DNA): TGTGCCAGCAGCCCCTTAGCGGGGACTCTTTACAATGAGCAGTTCTTC. The chain combines TRBV7-2 with TRBJ2-1; TRBD2 matches 8 bases. The CDR3 spans 16 residues. Germline loops: CDR1 SGHTA, CDR2 FQGNSA. With V trimmed by 5 bases and J by 4 bases, 10 bases remained unmatched.

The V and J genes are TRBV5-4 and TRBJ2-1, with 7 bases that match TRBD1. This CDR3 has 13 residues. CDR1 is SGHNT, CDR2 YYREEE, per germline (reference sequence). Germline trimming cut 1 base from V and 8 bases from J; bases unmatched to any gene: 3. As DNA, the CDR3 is TGTGCCAGCAGCTTGAAAACAGGGGATGAGCAGTTCTTC. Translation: CASSLKTGDEQFF.

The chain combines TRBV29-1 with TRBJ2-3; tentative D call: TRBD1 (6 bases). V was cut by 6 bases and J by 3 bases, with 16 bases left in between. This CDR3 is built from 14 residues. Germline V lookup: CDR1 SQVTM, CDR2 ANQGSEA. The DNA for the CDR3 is TGCAGCGTGGAGAGAAGCACAGGGACAGATACGCAGTATTTT. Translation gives CSVERSTGTDTQYF.